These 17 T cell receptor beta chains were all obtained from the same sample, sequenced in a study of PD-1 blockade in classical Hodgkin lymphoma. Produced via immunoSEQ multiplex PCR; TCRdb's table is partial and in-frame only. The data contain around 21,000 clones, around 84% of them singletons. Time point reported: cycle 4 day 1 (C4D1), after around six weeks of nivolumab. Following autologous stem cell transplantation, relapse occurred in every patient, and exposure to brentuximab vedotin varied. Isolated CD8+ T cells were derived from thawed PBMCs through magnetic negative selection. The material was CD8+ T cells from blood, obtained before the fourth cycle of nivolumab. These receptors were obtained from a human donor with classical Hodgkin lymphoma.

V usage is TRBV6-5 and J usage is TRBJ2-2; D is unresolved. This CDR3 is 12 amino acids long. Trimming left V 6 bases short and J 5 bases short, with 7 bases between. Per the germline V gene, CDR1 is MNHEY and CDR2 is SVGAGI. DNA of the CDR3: TGTGCCAGCAGCTGGGCTACCGGGGAGCTGTTTTTT. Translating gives CASSWATGELFF.

In DNA form, the CDR3 reads TGTGCCAGCAGTTTAGCGGGCGGCCAAGAGACCCAGTACTTC. It specifies CASSLAGGQETQYF. The J gene is TRBJ2-5, the V gene TRBV6-1, with TRBD2 identical over 7 bases. This CDR3 comprises 14 residues. V lost 5 bases to trimming and J lost 1 base; unmatched junction nucleotides: 4. The germline V gene has CDR1 MNHNS and CDR2 SASEGT.

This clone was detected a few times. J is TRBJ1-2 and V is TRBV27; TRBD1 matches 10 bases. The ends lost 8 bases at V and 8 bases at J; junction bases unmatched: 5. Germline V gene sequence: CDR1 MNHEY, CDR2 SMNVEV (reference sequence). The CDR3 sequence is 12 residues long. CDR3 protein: CASQTGGGGYTF. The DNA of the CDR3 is TGTGCCAGCCAGACAGGGGGCGGGGGCTACACCTTC.

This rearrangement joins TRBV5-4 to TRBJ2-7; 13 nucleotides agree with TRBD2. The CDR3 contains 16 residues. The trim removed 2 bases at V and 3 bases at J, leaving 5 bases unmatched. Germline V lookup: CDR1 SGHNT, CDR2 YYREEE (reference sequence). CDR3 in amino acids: CASSLELAGGGYEQYF. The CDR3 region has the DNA TGTGCCAGCAGCTTAGAACTAGCGGGGGGGGGCTACGAGCAGTACTTC.

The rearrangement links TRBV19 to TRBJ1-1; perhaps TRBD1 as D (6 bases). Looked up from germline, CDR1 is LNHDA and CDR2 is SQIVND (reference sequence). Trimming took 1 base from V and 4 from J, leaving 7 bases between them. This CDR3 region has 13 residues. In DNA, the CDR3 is TGTGCCAGTAGTATAGTCAGGGGCACTGAAGCTTTCTTT. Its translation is CASSIVRGTEAFF.

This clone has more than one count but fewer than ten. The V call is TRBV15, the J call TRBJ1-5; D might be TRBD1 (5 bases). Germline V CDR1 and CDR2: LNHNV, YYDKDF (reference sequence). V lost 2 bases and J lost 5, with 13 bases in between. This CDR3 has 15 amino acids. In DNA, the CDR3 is TGTGCCACCAGCAGAATCGACAGAGGGGATCAGCCCCAGCATTTT. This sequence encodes CATSRIDRGDQPQHF.

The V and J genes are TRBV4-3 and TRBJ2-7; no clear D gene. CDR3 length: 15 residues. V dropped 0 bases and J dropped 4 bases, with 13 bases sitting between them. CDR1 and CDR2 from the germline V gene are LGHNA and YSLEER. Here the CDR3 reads CASSQDPGRDYEQYF. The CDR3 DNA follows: TGCGCCAGCAGCCAAGATCCGGGTCGCGATTACGAGCAGTACTTC.

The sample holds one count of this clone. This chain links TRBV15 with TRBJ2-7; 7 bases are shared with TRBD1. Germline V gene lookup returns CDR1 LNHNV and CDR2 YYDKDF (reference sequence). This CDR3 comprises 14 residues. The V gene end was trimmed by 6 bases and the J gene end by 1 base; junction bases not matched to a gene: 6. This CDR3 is CATSSRDSSYEQYF. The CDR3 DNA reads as TGTGCCACCAGTTCCCGGGACAGTTCCTACGAGCAGTACTTC.

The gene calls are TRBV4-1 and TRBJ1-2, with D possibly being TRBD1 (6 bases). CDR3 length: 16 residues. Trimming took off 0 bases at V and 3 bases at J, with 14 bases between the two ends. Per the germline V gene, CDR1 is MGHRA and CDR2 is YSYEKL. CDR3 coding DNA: TGCGCCAGCAGCCAAGATAGAACAGGGAATTACTATGGCTACACCTTC. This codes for CASSQDRTGNYYGYTF.

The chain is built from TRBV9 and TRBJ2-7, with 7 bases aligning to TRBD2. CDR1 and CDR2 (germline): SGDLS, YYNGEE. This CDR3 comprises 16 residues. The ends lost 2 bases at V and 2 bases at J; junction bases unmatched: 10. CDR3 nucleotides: TGTGCCAGCAGCGTTAATCCCAGGGACTACACCTACGAGCAGTACTTC. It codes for CASSVNPRDYTYEQYF.

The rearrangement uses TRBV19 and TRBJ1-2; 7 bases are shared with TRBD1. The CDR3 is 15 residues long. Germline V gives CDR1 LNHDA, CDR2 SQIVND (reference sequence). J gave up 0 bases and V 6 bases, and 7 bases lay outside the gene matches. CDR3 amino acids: CASSFDRAANYGYTF. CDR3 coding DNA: TGTGCCAGTAGCTTCGACAGGGCCGCTAACTATGGCTACACCTTC.

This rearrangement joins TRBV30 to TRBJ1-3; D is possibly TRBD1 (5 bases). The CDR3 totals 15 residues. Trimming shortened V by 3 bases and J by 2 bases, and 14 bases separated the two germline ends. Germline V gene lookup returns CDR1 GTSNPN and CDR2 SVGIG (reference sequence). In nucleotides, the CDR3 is TGTGCCTGGAGCCAGGGACTGGGGGCTGGAAACACCATATATTTT. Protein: CAWSQGLGAGNTIYF.

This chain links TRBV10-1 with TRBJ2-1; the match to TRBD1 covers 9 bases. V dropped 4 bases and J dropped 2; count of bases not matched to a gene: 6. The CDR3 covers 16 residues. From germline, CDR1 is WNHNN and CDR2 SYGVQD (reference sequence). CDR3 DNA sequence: TGCGCCAGCAGTGCGTCGGGACAGGGAACCTACAATGAGCAGTTCTTC. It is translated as CASSASGQGTYNEQFF.

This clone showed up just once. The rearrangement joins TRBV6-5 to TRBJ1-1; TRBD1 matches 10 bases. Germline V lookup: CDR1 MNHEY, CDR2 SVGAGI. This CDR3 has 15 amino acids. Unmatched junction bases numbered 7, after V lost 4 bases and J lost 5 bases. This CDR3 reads CASSLEWTGGTEAFF. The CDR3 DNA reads TGTGCCAGCAGTTTAGAATGGACAGGGGGAACTGAAGCTTTCTTT.

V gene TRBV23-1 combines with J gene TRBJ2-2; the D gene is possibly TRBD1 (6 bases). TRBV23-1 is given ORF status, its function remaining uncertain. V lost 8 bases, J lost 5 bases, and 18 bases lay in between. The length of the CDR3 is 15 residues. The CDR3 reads CASCPDSTPTGELFF. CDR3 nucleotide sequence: TGCGCCAGCTGCCCGGACAGCACCCCGACCGGGGAGCTGTTTTTT.

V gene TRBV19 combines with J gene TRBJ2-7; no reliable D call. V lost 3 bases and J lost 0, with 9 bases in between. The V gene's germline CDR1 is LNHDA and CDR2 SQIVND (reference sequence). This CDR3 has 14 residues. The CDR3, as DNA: TGTGCCAGTAGTATCGGTCACAGCTCCTACGAGCAGTACTTC. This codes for CASSIGHSSYEQYF.

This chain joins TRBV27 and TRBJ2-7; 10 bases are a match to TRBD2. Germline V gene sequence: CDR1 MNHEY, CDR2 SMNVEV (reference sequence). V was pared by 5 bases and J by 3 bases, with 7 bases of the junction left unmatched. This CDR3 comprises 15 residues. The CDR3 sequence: CASSTGLAAFYEQYF. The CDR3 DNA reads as TGTGCCAGCAGTACAGGACTAGCGGCGTTCTACGAGCAGTACTTC.